These T cell receptor beta chains were read from a single sample in a study of spatial heterogeneity in lung cancer. Using its own MiXCR run on the 5' RACE reads, TCRdb lists one record per CDR3 protein. The sample shows about 48,000 distinct CDR3 sequences, approximately 5.7% of them seen only once. The sequenced sample was PBMCs, obtained at surgery. These receptor sequences come from a male donor with early-stage non-small cell lung cancer. The CDR3 runs from the conserved cysteine through the conserved F or W. The D gene is left open where the match is weak. The size entry gives once, few or many counts, or a class when the clone is expanded.

cdr3_length,d_call,v_call,clone_size,j_call,cdr3_aa,cdr3_nt
13,-,TRBV6-5,few,TRBJ2-5,CASSRGMGETQYF,TGTGCCAGCAGTCGGGGAATGGGAGAGACCCAGTACTTC
16,-,TRBV28,medium-sized,TRBJ1-5,CASSERRAGSTQPQHF,TGTGCCAGCAGTGAACGACGTGCGGGTAGTACTCAGCCCCAGCATTTT
15,TRBD2,TRBV7-9,few,TRBJ2-7,CASSLKGLAGDEQYF,TGTGCCAGCAGCTTAAAGGGACTAGCGGGAGACGAGCAGTACTTC
14,TRBD2,TRBV6-2/TRBV6-3,many,TRBJ2-1,CASELAGASNEQFF,TGTGCCAGCGAGCTAGCGGGAGCGTCGAATGAGCAGTTCTTC
13,TRBD2,TRBV2,many,TRBJ2-5,CASTVQGTTESYF,TGTGCCAGCACTGTACAAGGGACTACCGAGTCATACTTC
17,TRBD2,TRBV28,many,TRBJ2-1,CASSLGLAASVRNEQFF,TGTGCCAGCAGTTTAGGACTAGCGGCCTCCGTGCGCAATGAGCAGTTCTTC
14,-,TRBV30,few,TRBJ1-5,CAFSTGGINQPQHF,TGTGCCTTCTCGACTGGGGGGATCAATCAGCCCCAGCATTTT
15,TRBD2,TRBV20-1,few,TRBJ2-3,CSAPFPSGRGDTQYF,TGCAGTGCTCCCTTTCCTAGCGGGAGAGGAGATACGCAGTATTTT
15,TRBD1,TRBV12-3/TRBV12-4,many,TRBJ2-7,CASSPRDRGTYEQYF,TGTGCCAGCAGTCCACGGGACAGGGGGACCTACGAGCAGTACTTC
13,-,TRBV7-9,many,TRBJ2-1,CASSLAAWDEQFF,TGTGCCAGCAGCTTAGCCGCGTGGGATGAGCAGTTCTTC
14,TRBD1,TRBV28,many,TRBJ2-3,CASRSTGEGDTQYF,TGTGCCAGCAGGTCGACAGGGGAAGGAGATACGCAGTATTTT
11,-,TRBV5-1,many,TRBJ2-5,CASMWLETQYF,TGCGCCAGCATGTGGCTGGAGACCCAGTACTTC
12,-,TRBV27,many,TRBJ2-7,CARDCGVYEQYF,TGTGCCAGGGATTGCGGGGTTTACGAGCAGTACTTC
13,-,TRBV13,many,TRBJ1-1,CASSLWTVTEAFF,TGTGCCAGCAGCTTATGGACGGTCACTGAAGCTTTCTTT
14,-,TRBV20-1,few,TRBJ2-5,CSARAGHSLETQYF,TGCAGTGCTAGAGCGGGACACTCCTTAGAGACCCAGTACTTC
12,-,TRBV2,many,TRBJ1-5,CASRRLNQPQHF,TGTGCCAGCAGACGCCTTAATCAGCCCCAGCATTTT
16,-,TRBV5-5,few,TRBJ2-2,CASSLQQTANTGELFF,TGTGCCAGCAGCTTGCAACAGACCGCGAACACCGGGGAGCTGTTTTTT
15,-,TRBV28,few,TRBJ2-7,CASSLNPGSSYEQYF,TGTGCCAGCAGTTTGAACCCCGGGAGTTCCTACGAGCAGTACTTC
13,-,TRBV20-1,many,TRBJ1-2,CSARVRRLYGYTF,TGCAGTGCTAGAGTCAGACGGTTATATGGCTACACCTTC
14,TRBD1,TRBV29-1,many,TRBJ2-3,CSVGGQGGGDTQYF,TGCAGCGTTGGGGGACAGGGAGGAGGAGATACGCAGTATTTT
15,TRBD2,TRBV14,many,TRBJ2-1,CASSQGLAGDNEQFF,TGTGCCAGCAGCCAGGGACTAGCGGGTGACAATGAGCAGTTCTTC
18,TRBD2,TRBV4-2,many,TRBJ2-2,CASSQDLVAGMGTGELFF,TGTGCCAGCAGCCAAGATTTGGTAGCGGGAATGGGCACCGGGGAGCTGTTTTTT